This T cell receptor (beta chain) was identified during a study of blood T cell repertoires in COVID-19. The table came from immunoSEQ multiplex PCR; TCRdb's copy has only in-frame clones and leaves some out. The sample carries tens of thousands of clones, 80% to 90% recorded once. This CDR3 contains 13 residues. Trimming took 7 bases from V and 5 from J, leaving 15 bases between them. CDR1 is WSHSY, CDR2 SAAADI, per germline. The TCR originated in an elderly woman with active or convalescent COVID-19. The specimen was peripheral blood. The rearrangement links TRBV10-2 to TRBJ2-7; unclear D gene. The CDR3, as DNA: TGCGCCAGCACTCGAGCCCGGGTCCACGAGCAGTACTTC. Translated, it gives CASTRARVHEQYF.